The next 8 T cell receptor beta chains were all read from a single sample in a study of T cell clonality in common variable immunodeficiency. Clones were read by immunoSEQ multiplex PCR, and TCRdb kept only the in-frame ones, dropping some. Listed for the sample are fewer than 75,000 clones, none seen a single time. What was sequenced was peripheral blood mononuclear cells. Every receptor here comes from a person aged 18-69 years in good health.

This clone was found a few times. Its ends do not fully match the called genes, so a read error is possible. The missing CDR3 end, 3 residues past where the read stops, is filled in from the germline J gene. The chain employs TRBV7-6 and TRBJ1-1; perhaps TRBD1 as D (5 bases). From germline, CDR1 is SGHVS and CDR2 FNYEAQ. The CDR3 runs to 13 residues. CDR3 sequence reads: CANSFTGNTEAFF. CDR3 bases read: TGTGCCAACAGCTTCACAGGGAACACTGAA.

This clone has at least ten counts. The missing CDR3 end, 3 residues past where the read stops, is filled in from the germline J gene. The chain uses TRBV7-9 and TRBJ1-1; unclear D gene. The CDR3 consists of 13 residues. The V end lost 3 bases, the J end lost 4 bases, and 9 bases lay between the germline ends. Germline CDR1 and CDR2: SEHNR and FQNEAQ (reference sequence). The sequenced part of the CDR3 DNA is TGTGCCAGCAGCTTTGAGGTTGGCACTGAA. Its protein is CASSFEVGTE. The CDR3 in full is CASSFEVGTEAFF.

In this sample, this clone turned up many times. CDR3 bases read: TGTGCCAGCAGCTTTCCGGGACAGGGATCCTACGAG. Translation gives CASSFPGQGSYE. From start to end, the CDR3 is CASSFPGQGSYEQYF. The chain couples TRBV5-4 to TRBJ2-7, with 9 bases that match TRBD1. Read data end 3 residues before the CDR3 end; the end is taken from the germline J gene. The trim removed 2 bases at V and 1 base at J, leaving 4 bases unmatched. CDR1 is SGHNT, CDR2 YYREEE, per germline (reference sequence). The CDR3 has 15 amino acids.

This clone occurred many times. Read coverage stops 3 residues before the CDR3 terminus; the germline J gene supplies the remainder. The chain is built from TRBV7-3 and TRBJ2-7; unclear D gene. The germline gives CDR1 SGHTA, CDR2 FQGTGA. Trimming removed 5 bases at V and 2 bases at J, with 7 bases between. CDR3 length equals 12 residues. CDR3 DNA (partial): TGTGCCAGCAGCCCAGGTACCTACGAG. Translating it yields CASSPGTYE. The whole CDR3 sequence is CASSPGTYEQYF.

On this clone itself: The read halts 3 residues ahead of the CDR3 end, with the missing end drawn from the germline J gene. V and J are TRBV2 and TRBJ2-3; TRBD2 agrees at 9 bases. The CDR3 has 14 residues. V shed 4 bases, J shed 6 bases, and the junction held 5 bases outside the gene matches. CDR1 SNHLY and CDR2 FYNNEI come from the germline V gene. CDR3 amino acids: CASSGGSGGDTQYF. CDR3 bases read: TGTGCCAGCAGTGGGGGTAGCGGGGGCGATACG. Complete variable domain (other parts from reference TRBV2 and TRBJ2-3): EPEVTQTPSHQVTQMGQEVILRCVPISNHLYFYWYRQILGQKVEFLVSFYNNEISEKSEIFDDQFSVERPDGSNFTLKIRSTKLEDSAMYFCASSGGSGGDTQYFGPGTRLTVL.

This clone has at least ten counts. The read falls 3 residues short of the CDR3 end, and the missing part is taken from the germline J gene. The chain combines TRBV5-4 with TRBJ1-1; a weak D match, TRBD1 (6 bases). The CDR3 extends over 14 amino acids. The germline CDR1 and CDR2 sequences are SGHNT and YYREEE (reference sequence). V was trimmed by 0 bases and J by 5 bases, leaving 11 bases between them. The CDR3 loop reads CASSLARGVTEAFF. The covered CDR3 bases are TGTGCCAGCAGCTTGGCCAGGGGAGTAACTGAA. The complete variable domain, with remaining parts taken from reference TRBV5-4 and TRBJ1-1, reads ETGVTQSPTHLIKTRGQQVTLRCSSQSGHNTVSWYQQALGQGPQFIFQYYREEENGRGNFPPRFSGLQFPNYSSELNVNALELDDSALYLCASSLARGVTEAFFGQGTRLTVV.

This clone was recorded many times. With the read ending 3 residues before the CDR3 end, the germline J gene is used to fill in that end. The chain uses TRBV7-6 and TRBJ2-1, with 11 nucleotides matching TRBD1. This CDR3 comprises 14 residues. Germline V gene sequence: CDR1 SGHVS, CDR2 FNYEAQ. The junction had 3 bases not matched to a gene; V was cut back by 4 bases and J by 7 bases. CDR3 amino acids: CASSSGTGGNEQFF. The sequenced CDR3 bases are TGTGCCAGCAGCTCCGGGACAGGGGGAAATGAG.

This clone came up many times. Coverage ceases 3 residues before the CDR3 finishes, and the germline J gene fills in the end. The chain is built from TRBV19 and TRBJ1-2, with 10 bases identical to TRBD1. The CDR3 runs to 15 residues. CDR1 and CDR2 from the germline V gene are LNHDA and SQIVND (reference sequence). The part of the CDR3 DNA that was read is TGTGCCAGTAGTCCATGGGACAGGGGCGGAGCGGGC. This gives the protein CASSPWDRGGAG. The whole CDR3 protein is CASSPWDRGGAGYTF. The entire variable domain, with the rest obtained from reference TRBV19 and TRBJ1-2, is as follows: DGGITQSPKYLFRKEGQNVTLSCEQNLNHDAMYWYRQDPGQGLRLIYYSQIVNDFQKGDIAEGYSVSREKKESFPLTVTSAQKNPTAFYLCASSPWDRGGAGYTFGSGTRLTVV.